Listed here is a single T cell receptor beta chain. The data stem from a study of OX40 agonist ivuxolimab in advanced cancers. CDR3 length equals 15 residues. V was pared by 2 bases and J by 0 bases, with 11 bases between. Germline CDR1 reads SGHNT; CDR2 reads YENEEA. Assay used: immunoSEQ multiplex PCR; TCRdb lists only in-frame clones, some missing. The sample comprises 80,000 to 95,000 clones, about 89% of which are singletons, and approximately 8.4% rests with the top ten. The sequence came from an adult with an advanced solid tumor such as melanoma, head and neck, liver or kidney cancer. V and J are TRBV11-3 and TRBJ2-7; D call uncertain. This material consisted of CD4+ or CD8+ T cells sorted from blood, taken in a trial of the OX40 agonist ivuxolimab. The CDR3 spells CASSLNVLASYEQYF. CDR3 bases: TGTGCCAGCAGCTTAAATGTTTTGGCCTCCTACGAGCAGTACTTC.